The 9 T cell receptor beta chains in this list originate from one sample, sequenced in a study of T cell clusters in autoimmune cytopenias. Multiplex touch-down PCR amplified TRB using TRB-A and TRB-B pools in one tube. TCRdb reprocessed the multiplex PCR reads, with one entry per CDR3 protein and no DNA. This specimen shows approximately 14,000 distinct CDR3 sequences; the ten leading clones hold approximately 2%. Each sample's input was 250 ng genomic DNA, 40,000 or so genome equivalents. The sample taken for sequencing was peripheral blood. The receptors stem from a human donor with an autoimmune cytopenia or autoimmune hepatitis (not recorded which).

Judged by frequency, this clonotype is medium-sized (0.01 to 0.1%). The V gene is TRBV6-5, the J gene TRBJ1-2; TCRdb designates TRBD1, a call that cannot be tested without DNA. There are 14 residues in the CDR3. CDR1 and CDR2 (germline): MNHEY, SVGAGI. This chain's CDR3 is CASSYGPGPEGYTF.

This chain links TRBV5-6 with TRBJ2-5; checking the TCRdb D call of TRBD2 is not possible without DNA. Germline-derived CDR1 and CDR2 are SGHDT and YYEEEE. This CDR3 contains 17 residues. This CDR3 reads CASSSITDRALGETQYF. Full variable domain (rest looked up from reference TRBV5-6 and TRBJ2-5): DAGVTQSPTHLIKTRGQQVTLRCSPKSGHDTVSWYQQALGQGPQFIFQYYEEEERQRGNFPDRFSGHQFPNYSSELNVNALLLGDSALYLCASSSITDRALGETQYFGPGTRLLVL.

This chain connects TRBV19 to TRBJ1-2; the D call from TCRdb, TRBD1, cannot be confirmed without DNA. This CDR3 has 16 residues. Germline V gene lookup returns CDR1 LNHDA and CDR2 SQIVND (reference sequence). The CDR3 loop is CASSAYGTEVNYGYTF.

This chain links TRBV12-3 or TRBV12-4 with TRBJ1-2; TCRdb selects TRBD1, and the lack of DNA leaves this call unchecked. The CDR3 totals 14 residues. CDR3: CASSFSGPNYGYTF.

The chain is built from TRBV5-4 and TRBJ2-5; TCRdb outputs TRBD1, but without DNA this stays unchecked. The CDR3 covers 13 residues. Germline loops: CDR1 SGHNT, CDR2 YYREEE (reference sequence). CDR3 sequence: CASSLDWRGAQYF. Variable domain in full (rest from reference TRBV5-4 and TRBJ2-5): ETGVTQSPTHLIKTRGQQVTLRCSSQSGHNTVSWYQQALGQGPQFIFQYYREEENGRGNFPPRFSGLQFPNYSSELNVNALELDDSALYLCASSLDWRGAQYFGPGTRLLVL.

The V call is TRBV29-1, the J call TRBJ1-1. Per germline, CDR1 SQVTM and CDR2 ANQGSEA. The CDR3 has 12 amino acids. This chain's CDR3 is CSVPGGATEAFF.

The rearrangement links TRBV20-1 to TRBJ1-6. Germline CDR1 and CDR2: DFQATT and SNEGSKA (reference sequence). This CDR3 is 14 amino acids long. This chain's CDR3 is CSVLGSSYNSPLHF.

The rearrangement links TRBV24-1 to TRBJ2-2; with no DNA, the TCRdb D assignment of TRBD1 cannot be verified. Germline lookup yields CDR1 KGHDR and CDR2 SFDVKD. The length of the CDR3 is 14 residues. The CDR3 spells CATSDTQGPGELFF.

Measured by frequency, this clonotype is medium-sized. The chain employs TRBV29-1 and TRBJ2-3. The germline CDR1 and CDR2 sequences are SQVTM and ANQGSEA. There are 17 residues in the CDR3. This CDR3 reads CSVEGLIPFGLRDTQYF.